The 22 T cell receptor beta chains reported below all come from one sample, sequenced in a study of regulatory T cells in long-lasting Graves disease. Stated time point: newly diagnosed GD, antithyroid drugs for less than 3 months. The TCR library was made from RNA that had been extracted from PBMCs in TRIzol. Arm-PCR of CDR3 regions and iRepertoire HTBI primers were used to build TCR beta libraries. TCRdb reprocessed the multiplex PCR reads via MiXCR and lists one record per CDR3 protein. The repertoire includes 400,000 to 500,000 distinct CDR3 sequences, about 16% of them detected once, and less than 30% sits in the top ten. These data were likewise used in another study, on T cells in Graves' hyperthyroidism and ophthalmopathy.

Sequenced material: peripheral blood mononuclear cells (PBMCs), taken at new diagnosis, from a patient treated with antithyroid drugs. These receptors all come from a woman under 30 with Graves disease.

This clonotype was observed many times. V usage is TRBV6-1 and J usage is TRBJ2-5; D tentatively fits TRBD1 or TRBD2 (5 bases each). CDR1 MNHNS and CDR2 SASEGT come from the germline V gene. The CDR3 consists of 16 residues. With 0 bases removed from V and 0 bases from J, the gap between germline ends came to 11 bases. The CDR3 nucleotides are TGTGCCAGCAGTGAAGCGGGGTGGGGGTACCAAGAGACCCAGTACTTC. Protein sequence: CASSEAGWGYQETQYF.

This clonotype came up many times. The CDR3 loop reads CAWSPRGGRTNEKLFF. In DNA form, the CDR3 reads TGTGCCTGGAGTCCTAGGGGAGGGCGGACTAATGAAAAACTGTTTTTT. This chain joins TRBV30 and TRBJ1-4; TRBD1 is a possible D gene (5 bases). The CDR3 has 16 residues. Deletions cut 2 bases from V and 2 bases from J, with 15 bases between. Germline CDR1 and CDR2: GTSNPN and SVGIG (reference sequence).

In this sample, this clonotype turned up a few times. One junction end does not reproduce the germline sequence, and a read error may be involved. The J gene is TRBJ2-3, the V gene TRBV12-3 or TRBV12-4; tentative D call: TRBD2 (5 bases). This CDR3 region has 13 residues. The CDR3 spells CASSGRGTDTQYF. The CDR3 nucleotides read TGCGCCAGCAGCGGACGTGGCACAGATACGCAGTATTTT.

This clonotype occurred a few times. This chain links TRBV9 with TRBJ2-2; D is undetermined. V lost 3 bases and J 1 base, leaving 19 bases between the germline ends. Germline lookup yields CDR1 SGDLS and CDR2 YYNGEE. The CDR3 consists of 18 residues. Here the CDR3 DNA reads TGTGCCAGCAGCGAACCGGTTCGGGCCGAGAAGAACACCGGGGAGCTGTTTTTT. Translating gives CASSEPVRAEKNTGELFF.

This clonotype was counted at least ten times. The chain is built from TRBV18 and TRBJ1-4; D is unclear. The CDR3 is made up of 14 amino acids. Per the germline V gene, CDR1 is KGHSH and CDR2 is LQKENI. Trimming took off 1 base at V and 3 bases at J, with 6 bases between the two ends. CDR3 sequence: CASSPQSANEKLFF. The CDR3 DNA follows: TGTGCCAGCTCACCACAATCGGCTAATGAAAAACTGTTTTTT.

This clonotype was counted once. J is TRBJ1-2 and V is TRBV4-1; D is unclear. CDR1 MGHRA and CDR2 YSYEKL come from the germline V gene. CDR3 length equals 16 residues. The ends were cut back, 1 base at V and 8 bases at J, with 20 bases in the middle. In nucleotides, the CDR3 is TGCGCCAGCAGCCAAGTGCGCGACCGAGTTTTTTGGGGCTACACCTTC. Its translation is CASSQVRDRVFWGYTF.

V gene TRBV20-1 combines with J gene TRBJ1-3; 7 bases agree with TRBD1. V lost 3 bases, J lost 0 bases, and 8 bases stayed unmatched. The CDR3 loop spans 16 amino acids. Germline V gene lookup returns CDR1 DFQATT and CDR2 SNEGSKA (reference sequence). CDR3 residues: CSARGTAPHSGNTIYF. CDR3 coding DNA: TGCAGTGCTAGGGGGACAGCTCCTCACTCTGGAAACACCATATATTTT.

This clonotype was counted ten times or more. J is TRBJ2-3 and V is TRBV6-2 or TRBV6-3, with D perhaps TRBD2 (5 bases). This CDR3 has 12 residues. Germline V lookup: CDR1 MNHEY, CDR2 SVGEGT. Trimming cost V 2 bases and J 6 bases, with 6 bases left between them. CDR3 in DNA: TGTGCCAGCAGTTACCGGAGGGATACGCAGTATTTT. Protein sequence: CASSYRRDTQYF.

There are many counts of this clonotype. The chain couples TRBV5-1 to TRBJ2-1; tentative D call: TRBD2 (5 bases). CDR1 and CDR2 (germline): SGHRS, YFSETQ. V lost 6 bases and J lost 3, with 16 bases in between. CDR3 size: 15 residues. The CDR3 protein is CASKGLTGSYNEQFF. For the CDR3, the DNA is TGCGCCAGCAAGGGCTTAACGGGGAGCTACAATGAGCAGTTCTTC.

The sample holds a few counts of this clonotype. The chain uses TRBV6-1 and TRBJ2-7, with a possible D match to TRBD2 (5 bases). CDR3 length equals 11 residues. CDR1 is MNHNS and CDR2 is SASEGT in the germline V gene. Trimming left V 1 base short and J 10 bases short, with 8 bases between. CDR3 region: CASSEGPGQYF. The CDR3 nucleotides read TGTGCCAGCAGTGAAGGGCCGGGACAGTACTTC.

The sample holds a few counts of this clonotype. The chain combines TRBV20-1 with TRBJ2-7; 12 nucleotides line up with TRBD2. Trimming at V came to 3 bases and at J to 5 bases, leaving 2 bases not matched to a gene. Germline V CDR1 and CDR2: DFQATT, SNEGSKA (reference sequence). This CDR3 is built from 13 residues. CDR3 sequence (DNA): TGCAGTGCTAGGACTAGCGGGGGACACGAGCAGTACTTC. Its translation is CSARTSGGHEQYF.

This clonotype was seen only a few times. V and J are TRBV15 and TRBJ1-4; 9 bases are shared with TRBD1. Germline CDR1 is LNHNV and CDR2 is YYDKDF (reference sequence). The CDR3 totals 16 residues. V lost 1 base, J lost 4 bases, and 4 bases stayed unmatched. CDR3 nucleotides: TGTGCCACCAGCAGAGGGGACAGGGCGGGTAATGAAAAACTGTTTTTT. It yields the protein CATSRGDRAGNEKLFF.

This clonotype appeared many times. CDR3 in DNA: TGTGCCAGCAGCTTTGGAGGAATAGTCTACGAGCAGTACTTC. This gives the protein CASSFGGIVYEQYF. The V call is TRBV11-2, the J call TRBJ2-7, with D perhaps TRBD2 (5 bases). V lost 3 bases and J 3 bases, leaving 12 bases between the germline ends. The CDR3 sequence is 14 residues long. Germline V lookup: CDR1 SGHAT, CDR2 FQNNGV.

This clonotype showed up many times. The DNA for the CDR3 is TGTGCCAGCAGTGCCGGGACAGGGGGATACACTGAAGCTTTCTTT. It encodes CASSAGTGGYTEAFF. V usage is TRBV27 and J usage is TRBJ1-1; 11 positions agree with TRBD1. Germline CDR1 and CDR2: MNHEY and SMNVEV (reference sequence). Trimming removed 5 bases from V and 3 bases from J; junction bases left unmatched: 5. There are 15 residues in the CDR3.

The J gene is TRBJ1-1, the V gene TRBV7-9; D ambiguous. V lost 5 bases and J 10 bases, leaving 20 bases between the germline ends. The CDR3 consists of 14 residues. CDR1 and CDR2 (germline): SEHNR, FQNEAQ (reference sequence). This CDR3 is CASSQTDSQEGAFF. CDR3 nucleotide sequence: TGTGCCAGCAGCCAAACGGACTCACAAGAGGGAGCTTTCTTT.

V is TRBV6-5 and J is TRBJ2-2; possibly TRBD1 for D (6 bases). The germline CDR1 and CDR2 sequences are MNHEY and SVGAGI. The length of the CDR3 is 18 residues. The V gene lost 0 bases and the J gene lost 3 bases, with 17 bases spanning the gap. The CDR3 sequence is CASSYSHLNRAYTGELFF. The CDR3 nucleotides read TGTGCCAGCAGTTACTCGCACTTAAACAGGGCATACACCGGGGAGCTGTTTTTT.

Written as DNA, the CDR3 is TGCAGTGCTGGGAATAGACAGGTCTATGGCTACACCTTC. This encodes CSAGNRQVYGYTF. J is TRBJ1-2 and V is TRBV20-1; D might be TRBD1 (6 bases). Germline V lookup: CDR1 DFQATT, CDR2 SNEGSKA (reference sequence). CDR3 length: 13 residues. Trimming cost V 5 bases and J 4 bases, with 14 bases left between them.

This clonotype has a count of ten or more. The genes are TRBV20-1 and TRBJ2-7; D uncertain. The CDR3 totals 14 residues. V lost 3 bases to trimming and J lost 1 base, with 13 bases between them. Germline values: CDR1 DFQATT, CDR2 SNEGSKA (reference sequence). The CDR3 spells CSASPGFRSYEQYF. The CDR3 DNA follows: TGCAGTGCTAGCCCGGGCTTTCGATCCTACGAGCAGTACTTC.

This clonotype has a handful of counts. The chain combines TRBV9 with TRBJ2-3, with D hard to call. Between the trimmed V and J ends, which lost 3 bases and 0 bases, there was a span of 14 bases. Germline V CDR1 and CDR2: SGDLS, YYNGEE. The CDR3 is 16 residues long. CDR3 sequence reads: CASSGTLRTSTDTQYF. Here the CDR3 DNA reads TGTGCCAGCAGCGGCACTCTTCGGACCAGCACAGATACGCAGTATTTT.

Note on this clonotype: A much larger clonotype is one base distant, so this may be a read error. The CDR3 DNA follows: TGTGCCAGCAGTTCCCCTGGGTTTGGGGGAGGGCCGAATGAGCAGTACTTC. Protein sequence: CASSSPGFGGGPNEQYF. The chain combines TRBV27 with TRBJ2-7; 7 nucleotides align to TRBD2. Germline assignment: CDR1 MNHEY and CDR2 SMNVEV (reference sequence). The CDR3 spans 17 residues. Germline trimming cut 4 bases from V and 7 bases from J; bases unmatched to any gene: 19.

This clonotype was seen ten or more times. The chain joins TRBV12-3 or TRBV12-4 to TRBJ2-1; 7 nucleotides match TRBD2. V was clipped by 3 bases and J by 10 bases; unmatched bases: 21. The CDR3 sequence is 18 residues long. The CDR3 region is CASSFWVLRASGVPEQFF. CDR3 bases: TGTGCCAGCAGTTTTTGGGTTTTACGGGCGAGCGGGGTCCCAGAGCAGTTCTTC.

This clonotype was seen many times. The chain combines TRBV6-1 with TRBJ2-7, with 12 bases fitting TRBD2. The CDR3 is 15 residues long. Trimming cost V 6 bases and J 4 bases; bases outside gene matches: 7. Germline assignment: CDR1 MNHNS and CDR2 SASEGT. The CDR3 coding sequence is TGTGCCAGCAGCGGGACTAGCGGGCAAGATTACGAGCAGTACTTC. As protein: CASSGTSGQDYEQYF.